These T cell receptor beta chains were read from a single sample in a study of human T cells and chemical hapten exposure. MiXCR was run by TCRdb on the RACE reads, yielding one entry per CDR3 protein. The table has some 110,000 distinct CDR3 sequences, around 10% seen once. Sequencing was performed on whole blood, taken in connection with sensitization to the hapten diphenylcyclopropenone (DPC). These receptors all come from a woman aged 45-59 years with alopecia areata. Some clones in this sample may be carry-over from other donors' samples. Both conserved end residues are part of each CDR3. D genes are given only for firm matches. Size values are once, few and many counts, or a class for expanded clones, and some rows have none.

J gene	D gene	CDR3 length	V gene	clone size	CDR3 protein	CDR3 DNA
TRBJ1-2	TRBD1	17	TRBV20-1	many	CSAPPGRVSGGNYGYTF	TGCAGTGCTCCTCCTGGGAGGGTTTCAGGGGGGAACTATGGCTACACCTTC
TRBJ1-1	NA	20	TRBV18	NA	CASSLGWGRAASRMNTEAFF	TGTGCCAGCTCACTGGGATGGGGCAGGGCTGCCTCGAGAATGAACACTGAAGCTTTCTTT
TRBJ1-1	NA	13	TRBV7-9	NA	CASSPNSNTEAFF	TGTGCCAGCAGCCCCAATTCGAACACTGAAGCTTTCTTT
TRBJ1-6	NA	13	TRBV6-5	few	CASSYEGKSPLHF	TGTGCCAGCAGTTATGAGGGAAAGTCACCCCTCCACTTT
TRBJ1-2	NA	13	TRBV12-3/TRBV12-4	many	CASSSNRAGGYTF	TGTGCCAGCAGCTCGAATCGTGCAGGCGGCTACACCTTC
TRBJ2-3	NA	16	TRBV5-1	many	CASSPTGTFSSDTQYF	TGCGCCAGCAGCCCGACCGGGACGTTTTCCTCAGATACGCAGTATTTT
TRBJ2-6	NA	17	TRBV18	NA	CASSPSGTAGGANVLTF	TGTGCCAGCTCACCGTCAGGGACTGCCGGCGGGGCCAACGTCCTGACTTTC
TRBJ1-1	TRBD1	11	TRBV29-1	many	CSVDRDTEAFF	TGCAGCGTGGACAGGGACACTGAAGCTTTCTTT
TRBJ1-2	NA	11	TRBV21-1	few	CASSNPHSYTF	TGTGCCAGCAGCAACCCTCATAGCTACACCTTC
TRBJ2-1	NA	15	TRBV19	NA	CASSPTISSYNEQFF	TGTGCCAGTAGTCCCACTATCAGCTCCTACAATGAGCAGTTCTTC
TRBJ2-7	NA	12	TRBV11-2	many	CAGSRGTHEQYF	TGTGCCGGATCCCGGGGGACCCACGAGCAGTACTTC
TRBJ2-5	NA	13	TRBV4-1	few	CASSQGAEETQYF	TGCGCCAGCAGCCAAGGGGCAGAAGAGACCCAGTACTTC
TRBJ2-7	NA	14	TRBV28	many	CASSPPTLAYEQYF	TGTGCCAGCAGTCCACCCACCTTGGCCTACGAGCAGTACTTC
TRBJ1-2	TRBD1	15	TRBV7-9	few	CASSLMAGGVDGYTF	TGTGCCAGCAGCTTAATGGCAGGGGGAGTCGATGGCTACACCTTC
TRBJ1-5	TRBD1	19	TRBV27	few	CASSLNRDSKHYSNQPQHF	TGTGCCAGCAGTTTAAATCGGGACAGCAAACATTATAGCAATCAGCCCCAGCATTTT
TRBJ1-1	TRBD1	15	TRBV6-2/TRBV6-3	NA	CASRRQGQRNTEAFF	TGTGCCAGCAGACGCCAGGGACAGAGGAACACTGAAGCTTTCTTT
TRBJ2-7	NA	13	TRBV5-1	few	CASSSTGPYEQYF	TGCGCCAGCAGCTCCACCGGGCCGTACGAGCAGTACTTC
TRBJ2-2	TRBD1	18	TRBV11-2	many	CASSYPGMGQGNTGELFF	TGTGCCAGCAGCTACCCCGGAATGGGACAGGGAAACACCGGGGAGCTGTTTTTT
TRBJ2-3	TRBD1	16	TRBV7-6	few	CASSSTGVTLTDTQYF	TGTGCCAGCAGCTCAACAGGGGTCACCCTCACAGATACGCAGTATTTT
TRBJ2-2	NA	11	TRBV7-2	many	CASQNTGELFF	TGTGCCAGCCAAAACACCGGGGAGCTGTTTTTT
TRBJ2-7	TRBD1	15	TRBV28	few	CASSQWMGQGSEQYF	TGTGCCAGCAGCCAATGGATGGGACAGGGATCCGAGCAGTACTTC
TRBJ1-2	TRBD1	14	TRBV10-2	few	CASSGTGGHYGYTF	TGCGCCAGCAGTGGGACAGGGGGCCACTATGGCTACACCTTC
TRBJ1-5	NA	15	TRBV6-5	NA	CASSSMEGLGQPQHF	TGTGCCAGCAGTTCGATGGAGGGACTCGGGCAGCCCCAGCATTTT
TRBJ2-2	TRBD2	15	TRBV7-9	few	CASSDSSGLTGELFF	TGTGCCAGCAGCGATTCTAGCGGGCTAACCGGGGAGCTGTTTTTT
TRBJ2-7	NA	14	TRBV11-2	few	CASSPPRGPYEQYF	TGTGCCAGCAGCCCCCCCCGGGGACCCTACGAGCAGTACTTC
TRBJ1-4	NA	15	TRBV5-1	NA	CASSQGRATNEKLFF	TGCGCCAGCAGCCAAGGGAGAGCAACTAATGAAAAACTGTTTTTT
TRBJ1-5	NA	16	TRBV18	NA	CASSPVAGPRNQPQHF	TGTGCCAGCTCACCGGTAGCCGGGCCCCGCAATCAGCCCCAGCATTTT
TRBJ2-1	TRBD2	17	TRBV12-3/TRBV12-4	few	CASSSGPSGRVDYEQFF	TGTGCCAGCAGTTCCGGTCCTAGCGGGAGGGTGGACTATGAGCAGTTCTTC
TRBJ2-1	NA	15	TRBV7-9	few	CASSPRGAEINEQFF	TGTGCCAGCAGCCCCCGAGGGGCGGAAATAAATGAGCAGTTCTTC
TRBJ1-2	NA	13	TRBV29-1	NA	CSAGGQIDYGYTF	TGCAGCGCCGGCGGACAGATCGACTATGGCTACACCTTC
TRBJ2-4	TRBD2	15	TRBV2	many	CATSPLAGVGNIQYF	TGTGCCACCTCTCCACTCGCGGGAGTGGGAAACATTCAGTACTTC
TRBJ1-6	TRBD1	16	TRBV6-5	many	CASSKTGTGYNSPLHF	TGTGCCAGCAGTAAGACCGGGACAGGGTATAATTCACCCCTCCACTTT